The entry below describes one T cell receptor beta chain. Antigen specificity is unknown. The treatment denotes: oral pan-JAK inhibitor, 5-10 mg twice daily. Investigators sorted PBMCs to obtain both CD4+ and CD8+ T cells. The data belong to a study of CD8+ T cells in alopecia areata. Study overall: Treated patients were dosed with oral tofacitinib, taking 5 to 10 mg twice daily.

Study results and caveats: Among the 100 top clones, expanded CD8+ clones, like scalp clonality, were significantly decreased by tofacitinib. Affected lesional scalp, above all in alopecia totalis/universalis, was more clonal than normal scalp.

The germline CDR1 and CDR2 sequences are KGHSH and LQKENI. The CDR3 totals 14 residues. Germline trimming cut 3 bases from V and 3 bases from J; bases unmatched to any gene: 5. Extracted RNA was reverse transcribed, and the resulting cDNA served as sequencing template. The method was immunoSEQ multiplex PCR; TCRdb's version includes in-frame clones alone and lacks a portion of them. The sample carries 210,000 or so clones, approximately 72% recorded once. The genes are TRBV18 and TRBJ2-7; 7 bases are a match to TRBD2. Sequencing used CD4+ T cells sorted from blood, obtained at week 44, from a patient treated with tofacitinib. This TCR derives from a human donor with alopecia areata. This chain's CDR3 is CASSPSRGGYEQYF. CDR3 DNA sequence: TGTGCCAGCTCACCCTCCCGCGGGGGCTACGAGCAGTACTTC.